A selection of T cell receptor beta chains follows, all from one sample in a study of T cell responses to AZD1222 COVID-19 vaccine. The method was immunoSEQ multiplex PCR; TCRdb's version includes in-frame clones alone and lacks a portion of them. The sample shows tens of thousands of clones, approximately 82% of them seen only once. Sequencing was performed on peripheral blood, taken on day 0 of AZD1222 vaccination. These receptors all stem from an adult in good health. Each CDR3 is given with its conserved first and last residue. The D gene is left open where the match is weak. Not every row has a clone size; where given, it reads once, few, many or a size class.

J,size,V,D,CDR3,DNA
TRBJ1-6,-,TRBV28,-,CASSLPTEYSPLHF,TGTGCCAGCAGCTTACCGACTGAGTATTCACCCCTCCACTTT
TRBJ2-4,-,TRBV5-1,TRBD2,CASSPTGTSENIQYF,TGCGCCAGCAGCCCTACCGGGACTAGCGAAAACATTCAGTACTTC
TRBJ1-2,-,TRBV3-1/TRBV3-2,-,CASSQDSAGFYGYTF,TGTGCCAGCAGCCAAGATTCAGCAGGATTCTATGGCTACACCTTC
TRBJ2-3,-,TRBV7-2,TRBD2,CASSLQSGRRTDTQYF,TGTGCCAGCAGCTTACAAAGCGGGAGAAGGACAGATACGCAGTATTTT
TRBJ1-6,-,TRBV6-6,-,CASSRGGRNYNSPLHF,TGTGCCAGCAGCCGCGGAGGGAGGAACTATAATTCACCCCTCCACTTT
TRBJ2-1,-,TRBV28,TRBD2,CASSPTRASGSNEQFF,TGTGCCAGCAGTCCCACCCGCGCTAGCGGGAGCAATGAGCAGTTCTTC
TRBJ1-2,few,TRBV18,-,CASSETTANYGYTF,TGTGCCAGCTCCGAAACGACAGCTAACTATGGCTACACCTTC
TRBJ2-1,-,TRBV2,TRBD2,CASGTSGDNEQFF,TGTGCCAGCGGGACTAGCGGGGACAATGAGCAGTTCTTC
TRBJ2-5,-,TRBV28,-,CASSSTRQLWETQYF,TGTGCCAGCAGTTCCACTCGACAGTTATGGGAGACCCAGTACTTC
TRBJ1-2,few,TRBV18,-,CASSPSQPDGYTF,TGTGCCAGCTCACCTTCGCAGCCGGACGGCTACACCTTC
TRBJ1-5,-,TRBV5-5,-,CASSLVPGGHPQHF,TGTGCCAGCAGCTTGGTACCGGGGGGGCATCCCCAGCATTTT
TRBJ1-4,-,TRBV18,-,CASSPDPQGNEKLFF,TGTGCCAGCTCGCCCGACCCACAGGGTAATGAAAAACTGTTTTTT
TRBJ2-7,once,TRBV7-2,-,CASSSVVAYEQYF,TGTGCCAGCAGCTCCGTGGTGGCCTACGAGCAGTACTTC
TRBJ1-3,few,TRBV28,-,CASSSQSSGNTIYF,TGTGCCAGCAGTTCCCAAAGCTCTGGAAACACCATATATTTT
TRBJ2-5,-,TRBV21-1,-,CASRTDPGPEETQYF,TGTGCCAGCAGAACGGATCCGGGGCCCGAAGAGACCCAGTACTTC
TRBJ2-7,few,TRBV3-1/TRBV3-2,-,CASSLGRGYEQYF,TGTGCCAGCAGCTTAGGACGGGGCTACGAGCAGTACTTC
TRBJ2-1,-,TRBV29-1,-,CSAGSPRNNEQFF,TGCAGCGCCGGATCCCCCCGGAACAATGAGCAGTTCTTC
TRBJ2-5,-,TRBV4-1,-,CASSQDEQGPKIYF,TGCGCCAGCAGCCAAGATGAGCAAGGACCGAAGATTTACTTC
TRBJ1-5,-,TRBV24-1,-,CATSEGARPQHF,TGTGCCACCAGTGAAGGGGCGAGGCCCCAGCATTTT
TRBJ2-5,-,TRBV4-3,-,CASSRTPGQQETQYF,TGCGCCAGCAGCCGTACTCCAGGACAGCAAGAGACCCAGTACTTC
TRBJ1-5,-,TRBV6-5,TRBD1,CASSPGQGAEQPQHF,TGTGCCAGCAGTCCCGGACAGGGGGCAGAGCAGCCCCAGCATTTT
TRBJ1-6,-,TRBV27,-,CASSLSGGNSPLHF,TGTGCCAGCAGTTTAAGTGGGGGTAATTCACCCCTCCACTTT
TRBJ2-5,-,TRBV5-1,TRBD1,CACSTGQVGEETQYF,TGCGCCTGCAGCACCGGACAGGTCGGGGAAGAGACCCAGTACTTC
TRBJ2-3,-,TRBV24-1,-,CATSPEFTDTQYF,TGTGCCACCAGTCCGGAGTTCACAGATACGCAGTATTTT
TRBJ2-2,-,TRBV2,-,CASTEGRDGTGELFF,TGTGCCAGCACCGAGGGGCGGGACGGCACCGGGGAGCTGTTTTTT
TRBJ2-7,-,TRBV11-2,TRBD1,CASSLDRGTGYDSEQYF,TGTGCCAGCAGCTTAGATCGGGGGACAGGGTACGACTCCGAGCAGTACTTC
TRBJ2-5,-,TRBV13,-,CASSEQETQYF,TGTGCCAGCAGCGAGCAAGAGACCCAGTACTTC
TRBJ1-6,-,TRBV5-1,TRBD1,CASSTGDYKGTPLHF,TGCGCCAGCAGCACAGGGGACTACAAAGGGACACCCCTCCACTTT
TRBJ2-2,once,TRBV5-1,-,CASRQGLGTGELFF,TGCGCCAGCAGGCAGGGGCTGGGCACCGGGGAGCTGTTTTTT
TRBJ1-1,-,TRBV19,TRBD1,CASSIPPGQMNTEAFF,TGTGCCAGTAGTATACCCCCGGGACAGATGAACACTGAAGCTTTCTTT
TRBJ2-1,-,TRBV6-1,-,CASSELFGEQFF,TGTGCCAGCAGTGAACTGTTTGGTGAGCAGTTCTTC
TRBJ1-6,-,TRBV2,-,CASRKGVYDNSPLHF,TGTGCCAGCAGAAAGGGGGTTTATGATAATTCACCCCTCCACTTT
TRBJ1-2,-,TRBV30,-,CAWSVWGGAGGYYGYTF,TGTGCCTGGAGTGTATGGGGGGGCGCGGGTGGTTACTATGGCTACACCTTC
TRBJ1-1,-,TRBV7-8,-,CASSSRVEAFF,TGTGCCAGCAGCTCGCGGGTTGAGGCTTTCTTT
TRBJ2-1,few,TRBV5-4,-,CASSLTLASYNEQFF,TGTGCCAGCAGCTTGACACTAGCTTCCTACAATGAGCAGTTCTTC
TRBJ1-2,-,TRBV5-6,TRBD1,CASSLVTGGESGYTF,TGTGCCAGCAGCTTGGTGACAGGGGGCGAAAGTGGCTACACCTTC
TRBJ1-6,-,TRBV28,-,CASSLRNSPLHF,TGTGCCAGCAGTTTACGAAATTCACCCCTCCACTTT
TRBJ2-2,-,TRBV2,-,CASSEALPLAGELFF,TGTGCCAGCAGTGAAGCGCTACCTCTAGCCGGGGAGCTGTTTTTT